Listed below are T cell receptor beta chains from one sample, sequenced in a study of T cells in Graves' hyperthyroidism and ophthalmopathy. TCRdb itself ran the multiplex PCR reads through MiXCR, one entry per CDR3 protein. The sample gives almost 500,000 distinct CDR3 sequences, around a fifth of which show up once; around 47% is in the top ten. Sequenced sample: blood. These receptors came from a woman in her 70s with Graves' ophthalmopathy. Each CDR3 is given with its conserved first and last residue. The D gene is left open where the match is weak. Size tells how often a clone was seen (once, few, many) or the class of an expanded clone, and some rows leave it out.

D	V	size	J	DNA	CDR3
-	TRBV30	-	TRBJ2-5	TGTGCCTGGAGTAGCCTGTCCGGGGAGTACTTC	CAWSSLSGEYF
-	TRBV7-2	-	TRBJ2-6	TGTGCCAGCAGCTTACGACCAGGGACTGGGGCCAACGTCCTGACTTTC	CASSLRPGTGANVLTF
TRBD2	TRBV20-1	few	TRBJ2-4	TGCAGTGCTAGTGCGCGGGAGGGCGGTAGAAACATTCAGTACTTC	CSASAREGGRNIQYF
TRBD1	TRBV7-7	-	TRBJ2-7	TGTGCTAGCAGCTTGGACAGGGGGCAGGAGCAGTACTTC	CASSLDRGQEQYF
-	TRBV12-3/TRBV12-4	many	TRBJ2-6	TGTGCCACCTCACGTTACTCTGGGGCCAACGTCCTGACTTTC	CATSRYSGANVLTF
TRBD2	TRBV6-1	few	TRBJ2-1	TGTGCCAGCAGTCCCCGGACTAGAAGGAATGAGCAGTTCTTC	CASSPRTRRNEQFF
-	TRBV7-9	-	TRBJ1-2	TGTGCCAGCAGCCCCCGGGGAGGGCTCTCTGGCTACACCTTC	CASSPRGGLSGYTF
TRBD2	TRBV6-1	-	TRBJ2-3	TGTGCCAGCAGTGAATCGGGGGGAGCGACAGATACGCAGTATTTT	CASSESGGATDTQYF
TRBD2	TRBV20-1	few	TRBJ2-3	TGCAGTGCTTTCCCCGGGACTAACGATGATACGCAGTATTTT	CSAFPGTNDDTQYF
-	TRBV5-1	-	TRBJ1-2	TGCGCCAGCAGAAGGGACTTCGGCTATGGCTACACCTTC	CASRRDFGYGYTF
-	TRBV6-1	many	TRBJ1-5	TGTGCCAGCAGTTCGACAGTAAAGGGCAATCAGCCCCAGCATTTT	CASSSTVKGNQPQHF
TRBD1	TRBV2	few	TRBJ1-5	TGTGCCAGCAGCCGCCCGGGACAGGGGTCTCAGCCCCAGCATTTT	CASSRPGQGSQPQHF
TRBD2	TRBV20-1	few	TRBJ2-4	TGCAGTGCTAGTCCCCAACTAGCGGGGGGCGTTCAGTACTTC	CSASPQLAGGVQYF
TRBD1	TRBV4-3	few	TRBJ1-2	TGCGCCAGCAGCCCCACACAGGGGAGTACGGGCTACACCTTC	CASSPTQGSTGYTF
TRBD2	TRBV6-2/TRBV6-3	-	TRBJ2-7	TGTGCCAGCAGTGGGACTAGCGGCGTTAACTCCTACGAGCAGTACTTC	CASSGTSGVNSYEQYF
-	TRBV30	-	TRBJ2-1	TGTGCCTGGAGTGTACACAGACTAGAGCAGTTCTTC	CAWSVHRLEQFF
TRBD1	TRBV5-1	-	TRBJ1-4	TGCGCCAGCAGCTCGAGGGGGCTTTTTAATGAAAAACTGTTTTTT	CASSSRGLFNEKLFF
-	TRBV5-5	-	TRBJ1-5	TGTGCCAGCAGCTCGCTTGGGCAGGCCTATCAGCCCCAGCATTTT	CASSSLGQAYQPQHF
TRBD2	TRBV6-1	few	TRBJ2-1	TGTGCCAGCGAAGGACTAGCGGGAAGATACAATGAGCAGTTCTTC	CASEGLAGRYNEQFF
-	TRBV6-1	many	TRBJ1-5	TGTGCCAGCAGAGGACGGGGGGATAGCAATCAGCCCCAGCATTTT	CASRGRGDSNQPQHF
TRBD1	TRBV24-1	few	TRBJ2-3	TGTGCCACCAGTGATTCAGGGGGCCCCACAGATACGCAGTATTTT	CATSDSGGPTDTQYF
TRBD2	TRBV19	few	TRBJ2-3	TGTGCCAGTAGTACCCCGGGACGGGCGGGAGCCAAAAAAGATACGCAGTATTTT	CASSTPGRAGAKKDTQYF
-	TRBV2	-	TRBJ2-1	TGTGCCAGCAGTCGGGAGTCGGTCAATGAGCAGTTCTTC	CASSRESVNEQFF
-	TRBV12-3/TRBV12-4	many	TRBJ2-7	TGTGCCAGCAACAGCGGGCCCGGATCCTACGAGCAGTACTTC	CASNSGPGSYEQYF
-	TRBV7-4	-	TRBJ1-1	TGTGCCAGCAGCCGGGGCATCGGGGCCGGGAACACTGAAGCTTTCTTT	CASSRGIGAGNTEAFF
TRBD2	TRBV4-2	few	TRBJ2-6	TGTGCCAGCAGCCAAGGGACTAGCGCTAGCTCTGGGGCCAACGTCCTGACTTTC	CASSQGTSASSGANVLTF
-	TRBV2	few	TRBJ2-3	TGTGCCAGCAGTGGGACAGTCGAGTCAGCAGATACGCAGTATTTT	CASSGTVESADTQYF
-	TRBV3-1	-	TRBJ2-3	TGTGCCAGCAGCCAGCGGGTGAGGGCAGATACGCAGTATTTT	CASSQRVRADTQYF
-	TRBV10-1	-	TRBJ1-1	TGCGCCAGCAGTGAACACCCATCTAACACTGAAGCTTTCTTT	CASSEHPSNTEAFF
-	TRBV28	many	TRBJ2-7	TGTGCCAGCAGCCCGACGACGGGAACCTACGAGCAGTACTTC	CASSPTTGTYEQYF
-	TRBV6-1	-	TRBJ1-3	TGTGCCTCCCGGAGCGGGGGGCCCTCTGGAAACACCATATATTTT	CASRSGGPSGNTIYF
-	TRBV6-1	-	TRBJ2-7	TGTGCCAGCACCCAGGCGGGCGCGGGGACGGAGCAGTACTTC	CASTQAGAGTEQYF
-	TRBV15	-	TRBJ2-1	TGTGCCACCAGCAGAGATCCGCCCTACAATGAGCAGTTCTTC	CATSRDPPYNEQFF
TRBD1	TRBV30	-	TRBJ1-2	TGTGCCTGGAGCTTGGGACAGTATACCGTTGTCGGCTACACCTTC	CAWSLGQYTVVGYTF
TRBD1	TRBV2	-	TRBJ2-7	TGTGCCAGCAGTGACGGGACAGGGGATTACGAGCAGTACTTC	CASSDGTGDYEQYF
TRBD1	TRBV9	-	TRBJ1-3	TGTGCCAGCAGCGTCCAGACAGGGAGCTCTGGAAACACCATATATTTT	CASSVQTGSSGNTIYF
TRBD1	TRBV3-1	-	TRBJ1-2	TGTGCCAGCAGCCAGACTGCCGGGACAGGGTCCTATGGCTACACCTTC	CASSQTAGTGSYGYTF
-	TRBV7-9	-	TRBJ2-7	TGTGCCAGCGGCCTTCAGGTTACCTACGAGCAGTACTTC	CASGLQVTYEQYF
TRBD1	TRBV2	few	TRBJ1-5	TGTGCCAGCAGGGGAGCCTTAGCAGGGGGCCCCTGGAATCAGCCCCAGCATTTT	CASRGALAGGPWNQPQHF
TRBD1	TRBV19	few	TRBJ1-2	TGTGCCAGTAGTCCGACAGGGGGCTCTAACTATGGCTACACCTTC	CASSPTGGSNYGYTF
-	TRBV15	-	TRBJ2-1	TGTGCCACCAGCAGAGTCCCGGGAATGTACAATGAGCAGTTCTTC	CATSRVPGMYNEQFF
-	TRBV5-4	once	TRBJ2-6	TGTGCCAGCAGCGATTTGGAACAGGGTGAATTTGGGGCCAACGTCCTGACTTTC	CASSDLEQGEFGANVLTF
TRBD2	TRBV6-1	-	TRBJ2-7	TGTGCCAGCAGTCGATTTAGGACTAGCGGGAGCTCCTACGAGCAGTACTTC	CASSRFRTSGSSYEQYF
TRBD2	TRBV12-3/TRBV12-4	few	TRBJ2-5	TGTGCCAGCAGAACTAGCGGCCAAGAGACCCAGTACTTC	CASRTSGQETQYF
-	TRBV10-3	-	TRBJ2-7	TGTGCCATCAGTAACAGGGTGGGTTACGAGCAGTACTTC	CAISNRVGYEQYF
-	TRBV5-1	few	TRBJ1-2	TGCGCCAGCAGCCTCCTCGACAGCACTAACTATGGCTACACCTTC	CASSLLDSTNYGYTF
TRBD1	TRBV29-1	-	TRBJ2-5	TGCAGCGCTGGGGACAGGGAAAAAGAGACCCAGTACTTC	CSAGDREKETQYF